This TCR beta chain was obtained from a study of beta chain features in type 1 diabetes. Isolation of CD4+ naive, central memory, regulatory and stem cell-like memory cells was achieved by sorting via CD45RO/CCR7/CD25/CD127/CD95/CD27. The germline CDR1 and CDR2 sequences are GTSNPN and SVGIG (reference sequence). V was cut by 2 bases and J by 6 bases, with 19 bases left in between. CDR3 length: 15 amino acids. Of the isolated RNA, all was reverse transcribed, and so the sequenced material was expressed TCRB transcripts. This table comes from immunoSEQ multiplex PCR, and its TCRdb copy is limited to in-frame clones, with some not included. The sample holds under 500,000 clones, about 29% seen once. The study, taken as a whole, reports: Comparison showed that naive, central memory and Treg TCRB repertoires appeared more similar among patients than among healthy donors. PCR may have favored shorter templates equally in patients and controls. Significant though moderate, a shortening of TCRB CDR3s appeared in all four CD4+ subsets of Type 1 diabetes patients.

To note about this clone: The antigen is undetermined.

The sequence was obtained from a young man in good health. This sequence joins TRBV30 and TRBJ2-5; D is perhaps TRBD1 (8 bases). The sequencing input was naive CD4+ T cells from blood. The CDR3 reads CAWSRSGQGGKTQYF. In nucleotides, the CDR3 is TGTGCCTGGAGTCGAAGTGGACAGGGAGGGAAGACCCAGTACTTC.